This T cell receptor (beta chain) was captured by sequencing in a study of beta chain features in type 1 diabetes. J gave up 9 bases and V 3 bases, and 11 bases lay outside the gene matches. CDR3 length: 15 amino acids. Germline values: CDR1 SGDLS, CDR2 YYNGEE. Expressed TCRB transcripts got sequenced, as all isolated RNA was reverse transcribed. Here immunoSEQ multiplex PCR was the method, and the copy in TCRdb shows in-frame clones only, minus some. The data show hundreds of thousands of clones, with 10% to 15% seen just once and around 0.015% held by the top ten. Sequenced sample: naive CD4+ T cells from blood. The chain has TRBV9 and TRBJ2-1, with 8 nucleotides matching TRBD2. The TCR sequence derives from a man between 18 and 35 years old in good health. CDR3 sequence: CASSAGGTTNGEQFF. CDR3 sequence (DNA): TGTGCCAGCAGCGCGGGGGGGACCACTAACGGTGAGCAGTTCTTC.